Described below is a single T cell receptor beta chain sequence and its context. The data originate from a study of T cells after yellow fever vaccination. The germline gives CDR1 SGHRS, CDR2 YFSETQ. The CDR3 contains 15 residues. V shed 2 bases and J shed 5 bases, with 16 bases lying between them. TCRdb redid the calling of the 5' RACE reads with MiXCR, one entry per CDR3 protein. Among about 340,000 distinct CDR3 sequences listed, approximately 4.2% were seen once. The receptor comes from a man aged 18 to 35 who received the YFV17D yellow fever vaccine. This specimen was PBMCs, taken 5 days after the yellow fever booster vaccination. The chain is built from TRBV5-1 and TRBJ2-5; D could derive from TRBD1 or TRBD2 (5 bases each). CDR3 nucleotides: TGCGCCAGCAGCTTAGGAGTGGGACCGGGGGAGACCCAGTACTTC. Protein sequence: CASSLGVGPGETQYF.